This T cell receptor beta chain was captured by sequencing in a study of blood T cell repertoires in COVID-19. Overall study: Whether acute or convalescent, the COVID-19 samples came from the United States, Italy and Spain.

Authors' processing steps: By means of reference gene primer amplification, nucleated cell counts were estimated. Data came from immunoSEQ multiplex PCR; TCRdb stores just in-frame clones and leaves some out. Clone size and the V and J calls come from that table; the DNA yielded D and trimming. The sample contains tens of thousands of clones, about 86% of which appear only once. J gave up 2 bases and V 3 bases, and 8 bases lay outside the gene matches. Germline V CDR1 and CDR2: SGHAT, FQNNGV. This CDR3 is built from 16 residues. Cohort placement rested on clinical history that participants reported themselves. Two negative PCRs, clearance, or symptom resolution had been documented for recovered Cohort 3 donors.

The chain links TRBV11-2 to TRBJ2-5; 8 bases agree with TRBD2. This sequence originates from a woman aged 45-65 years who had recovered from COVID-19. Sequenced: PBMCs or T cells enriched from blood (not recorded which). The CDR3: CASSFPGGPGQETQYF. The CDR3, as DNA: TGTGCCAGCAGCTTCCCGGGGGGGCCGGGGCAAGAGACCCAGTACTTC.